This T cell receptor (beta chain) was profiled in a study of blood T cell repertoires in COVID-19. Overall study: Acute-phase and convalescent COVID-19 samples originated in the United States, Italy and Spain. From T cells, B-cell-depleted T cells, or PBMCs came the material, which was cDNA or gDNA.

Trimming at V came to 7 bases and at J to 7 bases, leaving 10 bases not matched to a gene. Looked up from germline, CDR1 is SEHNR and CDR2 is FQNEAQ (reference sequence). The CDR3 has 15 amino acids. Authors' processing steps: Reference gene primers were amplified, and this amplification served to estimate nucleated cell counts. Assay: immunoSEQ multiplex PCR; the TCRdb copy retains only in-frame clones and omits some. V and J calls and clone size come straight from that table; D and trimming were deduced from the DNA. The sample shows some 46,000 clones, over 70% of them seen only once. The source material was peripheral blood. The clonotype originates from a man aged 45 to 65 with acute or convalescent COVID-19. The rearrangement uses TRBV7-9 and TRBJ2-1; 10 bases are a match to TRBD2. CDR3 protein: CASTRQAGGGNEQFF. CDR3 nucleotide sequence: TGTGCCAGCACCCGGCAAGCGGGAGGGGGGAATGAGCAGTTCTTC.